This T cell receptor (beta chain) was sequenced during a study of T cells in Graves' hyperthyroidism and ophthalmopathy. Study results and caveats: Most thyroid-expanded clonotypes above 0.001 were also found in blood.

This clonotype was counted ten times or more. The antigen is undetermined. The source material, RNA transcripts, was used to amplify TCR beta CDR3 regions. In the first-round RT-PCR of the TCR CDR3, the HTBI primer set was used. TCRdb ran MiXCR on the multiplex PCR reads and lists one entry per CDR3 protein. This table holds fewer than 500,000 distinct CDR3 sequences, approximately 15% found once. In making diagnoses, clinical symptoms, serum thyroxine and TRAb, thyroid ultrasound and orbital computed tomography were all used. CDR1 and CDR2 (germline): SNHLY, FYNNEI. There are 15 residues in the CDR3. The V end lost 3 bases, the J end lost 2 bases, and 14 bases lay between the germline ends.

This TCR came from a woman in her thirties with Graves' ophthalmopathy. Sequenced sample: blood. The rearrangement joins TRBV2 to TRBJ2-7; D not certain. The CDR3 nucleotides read TGTGCCAGCAGTGATATTATAAGGACCCCCTACGAGCAGTACTTC. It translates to CASSDIIRTPYEQYF.